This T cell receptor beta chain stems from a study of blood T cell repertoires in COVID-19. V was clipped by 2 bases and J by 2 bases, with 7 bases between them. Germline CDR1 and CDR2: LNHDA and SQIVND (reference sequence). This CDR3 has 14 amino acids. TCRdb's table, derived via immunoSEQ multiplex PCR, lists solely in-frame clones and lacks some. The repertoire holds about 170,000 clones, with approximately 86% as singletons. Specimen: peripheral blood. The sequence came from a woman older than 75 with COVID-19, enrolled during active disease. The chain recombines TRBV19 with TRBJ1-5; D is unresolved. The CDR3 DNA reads TGTGCCAGTAGTATATACGGGGGCAATCAGCCCCAGCATTTT. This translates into CASSIYGGNQPQHF.